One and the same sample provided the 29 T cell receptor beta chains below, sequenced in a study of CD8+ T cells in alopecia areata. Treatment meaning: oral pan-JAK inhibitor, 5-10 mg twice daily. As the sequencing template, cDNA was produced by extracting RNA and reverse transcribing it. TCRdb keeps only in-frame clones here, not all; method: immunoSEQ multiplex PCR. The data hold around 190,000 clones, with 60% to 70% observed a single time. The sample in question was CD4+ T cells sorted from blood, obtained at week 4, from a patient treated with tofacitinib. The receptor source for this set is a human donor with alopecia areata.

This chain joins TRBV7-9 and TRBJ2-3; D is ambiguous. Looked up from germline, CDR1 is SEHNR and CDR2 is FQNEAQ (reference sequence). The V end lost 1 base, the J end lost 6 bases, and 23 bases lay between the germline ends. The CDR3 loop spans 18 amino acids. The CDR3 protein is CASSLGWISDGVRDTQYF. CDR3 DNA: TGTGCCAGCAGCTTAGGATGGATTTCTGATGGCGTGCGGGATACGCAGTATTTT. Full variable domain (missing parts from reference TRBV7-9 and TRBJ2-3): DTGVSQNPRHKITKRGQNVTFRCDPISEHNRLYWYRQTLGQGPEFLTYFQNEAQLEKSRLLSDRFSAERPKGSFSTLEIQRTEQGDSAMYLCASSLGWISDGVRDTQYFGPGTRLTVL.

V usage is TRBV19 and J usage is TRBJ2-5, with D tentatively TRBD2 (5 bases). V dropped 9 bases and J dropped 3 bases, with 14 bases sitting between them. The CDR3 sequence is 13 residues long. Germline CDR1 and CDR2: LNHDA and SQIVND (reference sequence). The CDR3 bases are TGTGCCAGCGCCGGGATCGCGAAAGAGACCCAGTACTTC. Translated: CASAGIAKETQYF.

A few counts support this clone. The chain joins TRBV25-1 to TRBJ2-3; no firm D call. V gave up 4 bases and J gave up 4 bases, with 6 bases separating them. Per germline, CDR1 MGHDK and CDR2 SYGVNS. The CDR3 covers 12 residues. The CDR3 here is CASSGRSDTQYF. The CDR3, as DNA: TGTGCCAGCAGTGGCAGGTCAGATACGCAGTATTTT.

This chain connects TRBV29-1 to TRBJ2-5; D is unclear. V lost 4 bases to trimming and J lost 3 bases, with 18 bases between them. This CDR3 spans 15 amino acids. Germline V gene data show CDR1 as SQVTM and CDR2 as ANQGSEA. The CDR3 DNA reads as TGCAGCGTTGGTAGGTTCCAGCAAACTAAAGAGACCCAGTACTTC. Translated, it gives CSVGRFQQTKETQYF.

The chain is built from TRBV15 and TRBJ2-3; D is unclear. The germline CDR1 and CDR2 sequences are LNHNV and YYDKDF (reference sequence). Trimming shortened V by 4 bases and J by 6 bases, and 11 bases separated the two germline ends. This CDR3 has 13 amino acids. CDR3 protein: CATSKRDRDTQYF. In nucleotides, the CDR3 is TGTGCCACCAGCAAGCGAGATCGGGATACGCAGTATTTT.

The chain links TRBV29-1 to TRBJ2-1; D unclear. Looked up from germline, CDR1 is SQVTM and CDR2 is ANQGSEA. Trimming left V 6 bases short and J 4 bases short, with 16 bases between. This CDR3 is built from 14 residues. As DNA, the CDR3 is TGCAGCGTATCGGCCTCTCAGTCGTACAATGAGCAGTTCTTC. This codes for CSVSASQSYNEQFF.

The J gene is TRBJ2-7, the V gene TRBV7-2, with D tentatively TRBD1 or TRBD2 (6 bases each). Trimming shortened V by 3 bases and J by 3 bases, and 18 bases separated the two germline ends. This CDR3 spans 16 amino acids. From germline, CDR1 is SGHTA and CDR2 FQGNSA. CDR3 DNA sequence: TGTGCCAGCAGCTTCTGGACTACTGGGGGCTACTACGAGCAGTACTTC. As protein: CASSFWTTGGYYEQYF.

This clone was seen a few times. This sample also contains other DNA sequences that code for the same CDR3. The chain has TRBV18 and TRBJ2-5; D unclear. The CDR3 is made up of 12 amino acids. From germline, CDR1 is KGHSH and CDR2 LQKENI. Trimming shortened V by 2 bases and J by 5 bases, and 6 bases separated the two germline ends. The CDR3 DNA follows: TGTGCCAGCTCACCAACAGAGGAGACCCAGTACTTC. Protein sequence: CASSPTEETQYF.

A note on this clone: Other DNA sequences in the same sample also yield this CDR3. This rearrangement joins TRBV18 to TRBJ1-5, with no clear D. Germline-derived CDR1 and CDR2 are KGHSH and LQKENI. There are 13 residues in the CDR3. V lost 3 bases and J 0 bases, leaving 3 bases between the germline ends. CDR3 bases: TGTGCCAGCTCACCGGATAGCAATCAGCCCCAGCATTTT. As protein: CASSPDSNQPQHF.

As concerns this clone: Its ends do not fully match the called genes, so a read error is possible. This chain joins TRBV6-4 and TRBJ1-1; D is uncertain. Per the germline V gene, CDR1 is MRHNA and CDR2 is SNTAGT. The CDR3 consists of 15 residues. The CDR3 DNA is TGTGCCGGCAGTCCGGGCCGAAGGGAGAACACTGAAGCTTTCTTT. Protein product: CAGSPGRRENTEAFF.

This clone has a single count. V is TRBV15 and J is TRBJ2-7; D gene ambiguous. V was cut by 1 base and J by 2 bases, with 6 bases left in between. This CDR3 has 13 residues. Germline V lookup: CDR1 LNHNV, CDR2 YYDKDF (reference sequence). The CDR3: CATSRVDTYEQYF. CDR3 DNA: TGTGCCACCAGCAGAGTAGATACCTACGAGCAGTACTTC.

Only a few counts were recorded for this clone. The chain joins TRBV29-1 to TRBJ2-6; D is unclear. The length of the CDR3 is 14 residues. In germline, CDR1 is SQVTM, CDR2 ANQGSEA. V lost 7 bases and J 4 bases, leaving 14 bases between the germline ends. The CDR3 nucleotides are TGCAGCGCCTCGACTGCTCCGGGGGCCAACGTCCTGACTTTC. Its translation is CSASTAPGANVLTF.

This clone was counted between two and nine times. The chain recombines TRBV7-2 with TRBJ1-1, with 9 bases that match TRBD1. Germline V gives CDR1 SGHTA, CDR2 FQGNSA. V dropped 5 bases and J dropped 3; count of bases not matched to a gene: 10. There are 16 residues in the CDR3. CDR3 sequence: CASSAGTGSRHTEAFF. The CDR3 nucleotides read TGTGCCAGCAGCGCCGGGACAGGGAGTCGGCACACTGAAGCTTTCTTT. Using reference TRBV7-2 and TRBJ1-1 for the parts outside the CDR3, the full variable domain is GAGVSQSPSNKVTEKGKDVELRCDPISGHTALYWYRQSLGQGLEFLIYFQGNSAPDKSGLPSDRFSAERTGGSVSTLTIQRTQQEDSAVYLCASSAGTGSRHTEAFFGQGTRLTVV.

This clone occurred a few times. DNA for the CDR3: TGCGCCAGCAGCCCCATTACTTTCGGGAGGCGGTACTTC. It codes for CASSPITFGRRYF. J is TRBJ2-7 and V is TRBV5-1; 7 nucleotides line up with TRBD2. CDR3 length: 13 residues. Germline CDR1 and CDR2: SGHRS and YFSETQ. The ends lost 4 bases at V and 12 bases at J; junction bases unmatched: 13. The full variable domain, in which reference TRBV5-1 and TRBJ2-7 provide the parts outside the CDR3, is KAGVTQTPRYLIKTRGQQVTLSCSPISGHRSVSWYQQTPGQGLQFLFEYFSETQRNKGNFPGRFSGRQFSNSRSEMNVSTLELGDSALYLCASSPITFGRRYFGPGTRLTVT.

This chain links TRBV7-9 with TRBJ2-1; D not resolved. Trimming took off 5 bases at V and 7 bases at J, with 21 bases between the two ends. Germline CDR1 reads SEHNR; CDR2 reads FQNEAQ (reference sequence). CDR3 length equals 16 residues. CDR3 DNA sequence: TGTGCCAGCAGCCCCCTCCCAGAAAGGATGAGGAATGAGCAGTTCTTC. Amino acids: CASSPLPERMRNEQFF. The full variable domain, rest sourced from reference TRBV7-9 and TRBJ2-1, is DTGVSQNPRHKITKRGQNVTFRCDPISEHNRLYWYRQTLGQGPEFLTYFQNEAQLEKSRLLSDRFSAERPKGSFSTLEIQRTEQGDSAMYLCASSPLPERMRNEQFFGPGTRLTVL.

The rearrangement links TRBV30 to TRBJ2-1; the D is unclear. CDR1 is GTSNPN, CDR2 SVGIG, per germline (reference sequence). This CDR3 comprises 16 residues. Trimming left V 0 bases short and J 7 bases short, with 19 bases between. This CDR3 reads CAWSVRRANLRNEQFF. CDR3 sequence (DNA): TGTGCCTGGAGTGTAAGACGGGCCAACTTAAGGAATGAGCAGTTCTTC.

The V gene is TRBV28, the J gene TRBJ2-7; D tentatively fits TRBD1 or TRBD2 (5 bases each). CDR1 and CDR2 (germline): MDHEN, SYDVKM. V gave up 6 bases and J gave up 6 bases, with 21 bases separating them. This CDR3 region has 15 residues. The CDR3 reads CASSPSRLGGGEQYF. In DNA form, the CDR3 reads TGTGCCAGCAGCCCCTCCAGGCTTGGGGGTGGCGAGCAGTACTTC.

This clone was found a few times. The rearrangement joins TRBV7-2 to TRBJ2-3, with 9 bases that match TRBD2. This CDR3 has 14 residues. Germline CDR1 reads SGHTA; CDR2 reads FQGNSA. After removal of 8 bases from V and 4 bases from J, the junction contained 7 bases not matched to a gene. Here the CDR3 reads CASRLAGGADTQYF. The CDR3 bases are TGTGCCAGCCGTCTGGCGGGAGGGGCAGATACGCAGTATTTT.

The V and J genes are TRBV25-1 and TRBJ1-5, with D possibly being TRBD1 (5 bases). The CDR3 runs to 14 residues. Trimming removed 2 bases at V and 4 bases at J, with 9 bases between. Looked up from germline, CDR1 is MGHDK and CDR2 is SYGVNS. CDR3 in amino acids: CASSEPGLNQPQHF. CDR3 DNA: TGTGCCAGCAGTGAACCGGGACTTAATCAGCCCCAGCATTTT.

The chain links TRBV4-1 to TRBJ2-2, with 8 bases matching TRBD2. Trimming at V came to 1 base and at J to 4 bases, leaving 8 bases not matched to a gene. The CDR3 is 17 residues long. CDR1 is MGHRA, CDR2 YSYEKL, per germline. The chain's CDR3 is CASSQVMVAGTTGELFF. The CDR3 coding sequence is TGCGCCAGCAGCCAAGTGATGGTAGCGGGGACCACCGGGGAGCTGTTTTTT.

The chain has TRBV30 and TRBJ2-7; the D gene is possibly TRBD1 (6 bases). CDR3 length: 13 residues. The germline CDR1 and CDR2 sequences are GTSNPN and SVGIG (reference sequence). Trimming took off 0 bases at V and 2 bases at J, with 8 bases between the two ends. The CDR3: CAWSVPGAYEQYF. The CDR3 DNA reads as TGTGCCTGGAGTGTCCCAGGGGCCTACGAGCAGTACTTC.

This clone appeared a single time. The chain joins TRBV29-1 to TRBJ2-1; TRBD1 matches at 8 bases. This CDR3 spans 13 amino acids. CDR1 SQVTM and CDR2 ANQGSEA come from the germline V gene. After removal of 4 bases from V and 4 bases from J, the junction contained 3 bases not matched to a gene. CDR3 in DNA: TGCAGCGTTGGACAGGGGCTATACAATGAGCAGTTCTTC. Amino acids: CSVGQGLYNEQFF.

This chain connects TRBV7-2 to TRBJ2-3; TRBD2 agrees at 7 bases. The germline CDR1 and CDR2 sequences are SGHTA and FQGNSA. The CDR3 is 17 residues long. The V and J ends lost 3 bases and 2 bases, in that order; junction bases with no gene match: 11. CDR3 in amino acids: CASSFIGGGSYTDTQYF. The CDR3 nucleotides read TGTGCCAGCAGCTTCATAGGCGGCGGGAGCTACACAGATACGCAGTATTTT.

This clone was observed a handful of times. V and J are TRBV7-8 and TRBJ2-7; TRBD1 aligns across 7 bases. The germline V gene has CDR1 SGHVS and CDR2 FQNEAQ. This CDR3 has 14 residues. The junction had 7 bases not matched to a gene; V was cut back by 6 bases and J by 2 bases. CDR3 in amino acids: CASRSDRAAYEQYF. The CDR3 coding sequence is TGTGCCAGCAGGAGTGACAGGGCCGCCTACGAGCAGTACTTC.

The CDR3 sequence: CAWSSLGWAEKLFF. CDR3 DNA: TGTGCCTGGAGTTCCCTGGGCTGGGCCGAAAAACTGTTTTTT. The chain is built from TRBV30 and TRBJ1-4, with D unclear. Germline loops: CDR1 GTSNPN, CDR2 SVGIG (reference sequence). This CDR3 is 14 amino acids long. The V and J ends lost 2 bases and 8 bases respectively, with 15 bases between them.

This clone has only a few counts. The CDR3 bases are TGTGCCATCAGTGACGGTTCGCAGGGGGGTGAGACCCAGTACTTC. It translates to CAISDGSQGGETQYF. V is TRBV10-3 and J is TRBJ2-5; the D gene is possibly TRBD1 (7 bases). The length of the CDR3 is 15 residues. V lost 3 bases and J 5 bases, leaving 16 bases between the germline ends. Germline CDR1 is ENHRY and CDR2 is SYGVKD.

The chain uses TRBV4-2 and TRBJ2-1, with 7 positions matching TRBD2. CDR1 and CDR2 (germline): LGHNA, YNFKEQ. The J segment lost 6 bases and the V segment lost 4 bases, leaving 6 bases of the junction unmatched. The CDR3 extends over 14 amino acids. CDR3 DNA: TGTGCCAGCAGCCCCGAGACTAGCCTCAATGAGCAGTTCTTC. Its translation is CASSPETSLNEQFF.

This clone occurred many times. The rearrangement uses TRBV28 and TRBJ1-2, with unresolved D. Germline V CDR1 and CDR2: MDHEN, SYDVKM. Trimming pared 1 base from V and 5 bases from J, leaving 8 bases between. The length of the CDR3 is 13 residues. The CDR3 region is CASSLSGVYGYTF. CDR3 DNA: TGTGCCAGCAGTTTATCCGGGGTATATGGCTACACCTTC.

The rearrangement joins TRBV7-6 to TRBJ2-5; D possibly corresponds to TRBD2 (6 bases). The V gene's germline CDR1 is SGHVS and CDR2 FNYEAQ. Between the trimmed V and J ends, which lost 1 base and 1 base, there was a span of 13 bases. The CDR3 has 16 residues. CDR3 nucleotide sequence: TGTGCCAGCAGCTTAGGGCCGGGTAGCGGCCAAGAGACCCAGTACTTC. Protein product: CASSLGPGSGQETQYF.